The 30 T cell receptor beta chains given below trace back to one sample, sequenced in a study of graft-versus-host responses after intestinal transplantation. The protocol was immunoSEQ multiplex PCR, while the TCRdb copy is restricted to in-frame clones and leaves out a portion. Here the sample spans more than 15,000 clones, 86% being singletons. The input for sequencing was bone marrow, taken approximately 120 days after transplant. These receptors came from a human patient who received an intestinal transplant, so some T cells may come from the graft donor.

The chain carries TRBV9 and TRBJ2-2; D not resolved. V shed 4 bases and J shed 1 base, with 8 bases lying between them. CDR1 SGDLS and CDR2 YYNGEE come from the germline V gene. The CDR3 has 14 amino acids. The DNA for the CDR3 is TGTGCCAGCAGCCCGGCGGTGAACACCGGGGAGCTGTTTTTT. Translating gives CASSPAVNTGELFF.

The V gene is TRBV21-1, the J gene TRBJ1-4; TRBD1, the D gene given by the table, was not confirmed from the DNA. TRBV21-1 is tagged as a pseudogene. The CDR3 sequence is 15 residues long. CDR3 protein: CAQQGEPLRWEKLFF. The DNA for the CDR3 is TGTGCCCAACAGGGGGAACCCCTGCGGTGGGAAAAACTGTTTTTT.

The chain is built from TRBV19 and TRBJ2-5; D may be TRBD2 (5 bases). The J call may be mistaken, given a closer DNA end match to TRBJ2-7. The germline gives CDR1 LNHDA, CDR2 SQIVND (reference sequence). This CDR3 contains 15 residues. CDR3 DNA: TGTGCCAGTAGTATGGGGAGCGGCTCCCCCTACGAGCAGTACTTC. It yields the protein CASSMGSGSPYEQYF.

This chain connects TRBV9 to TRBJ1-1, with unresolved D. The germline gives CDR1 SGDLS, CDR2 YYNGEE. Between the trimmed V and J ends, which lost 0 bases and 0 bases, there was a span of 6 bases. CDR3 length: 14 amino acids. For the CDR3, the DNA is TGTGCCAGCAGCGTAGGGGTCATGAACACTGAAGCTTTCTTT. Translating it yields CASSVGVMNTEAFF.

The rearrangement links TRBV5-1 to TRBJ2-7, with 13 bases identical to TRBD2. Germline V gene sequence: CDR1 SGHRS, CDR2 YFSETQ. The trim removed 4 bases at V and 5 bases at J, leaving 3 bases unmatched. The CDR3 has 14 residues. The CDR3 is CASSSGLAGDEQYF. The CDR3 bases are TGCGCCAGCAGCAGTGGACTAGCGGGAGACGAGCAGTACTTC.

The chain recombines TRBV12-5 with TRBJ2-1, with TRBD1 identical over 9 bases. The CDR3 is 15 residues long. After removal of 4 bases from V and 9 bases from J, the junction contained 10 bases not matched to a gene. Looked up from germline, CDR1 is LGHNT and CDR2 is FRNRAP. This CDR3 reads CASGWLQGAVGEQFF. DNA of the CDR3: TGTGCTAGTGGTTGGCTACAGGGGGCCGTAGGTGAGCAGTTCTTC.

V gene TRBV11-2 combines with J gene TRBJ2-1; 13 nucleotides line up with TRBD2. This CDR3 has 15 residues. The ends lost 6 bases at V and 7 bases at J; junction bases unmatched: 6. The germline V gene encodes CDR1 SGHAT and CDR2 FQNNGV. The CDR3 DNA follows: TGTGCCAGCAGACCACTAGCGGGAGGGCCAAATGAGCAGTTCTTC. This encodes CASRPLAGGPNEQFF.

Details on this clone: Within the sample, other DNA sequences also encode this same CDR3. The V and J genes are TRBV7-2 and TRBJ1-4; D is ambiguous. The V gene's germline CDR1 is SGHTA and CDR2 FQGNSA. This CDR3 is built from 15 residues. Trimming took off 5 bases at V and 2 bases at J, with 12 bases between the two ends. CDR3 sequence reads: CASSPRSTTNEKLFF. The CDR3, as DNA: TGTGCCAGCAGCCCCCGAAGCACGACTAATGAAAAACTGTTTTTT.

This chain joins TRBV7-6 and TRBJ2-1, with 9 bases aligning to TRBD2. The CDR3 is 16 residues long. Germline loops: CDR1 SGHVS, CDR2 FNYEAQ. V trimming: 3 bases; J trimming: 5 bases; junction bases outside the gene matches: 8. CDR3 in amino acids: CASSLTSGEGDNEQFF. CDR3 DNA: TGTGCCAGCAGCTTGACTAGCGGAGAGGGGGACAATGAGCAGTTCTTC.

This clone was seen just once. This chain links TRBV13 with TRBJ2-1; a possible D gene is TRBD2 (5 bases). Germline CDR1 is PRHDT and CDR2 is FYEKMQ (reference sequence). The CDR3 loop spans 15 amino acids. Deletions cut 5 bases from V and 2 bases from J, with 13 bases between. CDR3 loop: CASSPGGAAYNEQFF. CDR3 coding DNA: TGTGCCAGCAGCCCTGGCGGAGCGGCCTACAATGAGCAGTTCTTC.

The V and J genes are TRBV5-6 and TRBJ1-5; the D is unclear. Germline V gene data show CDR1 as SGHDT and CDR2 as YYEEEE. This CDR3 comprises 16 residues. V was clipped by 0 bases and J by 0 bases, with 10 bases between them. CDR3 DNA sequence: TGTGCCAGCAGCTTGGGGCCAGCATTTAGCAATCAGCCCCAGCATTTT. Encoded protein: CASSLGPAFSNQPQHF. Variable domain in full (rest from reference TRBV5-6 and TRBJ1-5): DAGVTQSPTHLIKTRGQQVTLRCSPKSGHDTVSWYQQALGQGPQFIFQYYEEEERQRGNFPDRFSGHQFPNYSSELNVNALLLGDSALYLCASSLGPAFSNQPQHFGDGTRLSIL.

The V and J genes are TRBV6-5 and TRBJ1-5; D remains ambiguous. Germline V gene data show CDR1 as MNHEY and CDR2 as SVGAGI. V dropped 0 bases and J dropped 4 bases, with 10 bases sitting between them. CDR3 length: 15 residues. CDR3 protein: CASSYSIGGNQPQHF. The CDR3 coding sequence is TGTGCCAGCAGTTACTCAATCGGTGGAAATCAGCCCCAGCATTTT.

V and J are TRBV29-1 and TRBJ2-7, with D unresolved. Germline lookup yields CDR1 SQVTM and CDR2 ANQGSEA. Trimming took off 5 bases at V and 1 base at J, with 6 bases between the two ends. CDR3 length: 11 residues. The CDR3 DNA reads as TGCAGCGTTACCCTTTCCTACGAGCAGTACTTC. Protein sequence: CSVTLSYEQYF.

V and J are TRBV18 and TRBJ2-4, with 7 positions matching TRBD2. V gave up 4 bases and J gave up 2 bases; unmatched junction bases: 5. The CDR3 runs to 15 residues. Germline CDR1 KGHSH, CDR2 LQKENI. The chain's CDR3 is CASSRTRRSKNIQYF. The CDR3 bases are TGTGCCAGCTCACGGACTAGGCGTTCCAAAAACATTCAGTACTTC.

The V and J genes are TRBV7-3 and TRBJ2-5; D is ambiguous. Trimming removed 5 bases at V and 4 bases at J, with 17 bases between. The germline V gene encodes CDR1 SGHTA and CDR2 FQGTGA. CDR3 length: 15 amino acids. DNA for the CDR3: TGTGCCAGCAGCGCACTCGGTTTCCAAGGAGAGACCCAGTACTTC. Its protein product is CASSALGFQGETQYF.

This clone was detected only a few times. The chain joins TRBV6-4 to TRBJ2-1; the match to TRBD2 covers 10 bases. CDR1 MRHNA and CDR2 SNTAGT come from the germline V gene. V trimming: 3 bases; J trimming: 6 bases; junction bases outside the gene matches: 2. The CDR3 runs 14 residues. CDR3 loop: CASSESGGANEQFF. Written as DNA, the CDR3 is TGTGCCAGCAGTGAAAGCGGGGGGGCCAATGAGCAGTTCTTC.

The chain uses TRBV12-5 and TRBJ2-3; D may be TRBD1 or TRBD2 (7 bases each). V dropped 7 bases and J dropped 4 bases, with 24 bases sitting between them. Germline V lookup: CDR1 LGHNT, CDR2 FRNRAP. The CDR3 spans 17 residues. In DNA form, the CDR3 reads TGTGCTAGTGCCCCTTTTGGTCGGGGGGACAGCGCAGATACGCAGTATTTT. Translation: CASAPFGRGDSADTQYF.

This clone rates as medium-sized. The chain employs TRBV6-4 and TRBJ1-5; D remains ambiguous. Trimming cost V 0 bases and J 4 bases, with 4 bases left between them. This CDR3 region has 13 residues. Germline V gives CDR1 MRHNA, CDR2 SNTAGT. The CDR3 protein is CASSDSTNQPQHF. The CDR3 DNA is TGTGCCAGCAGTGACTCAACAAATCAGCCCCAGCATTTT.

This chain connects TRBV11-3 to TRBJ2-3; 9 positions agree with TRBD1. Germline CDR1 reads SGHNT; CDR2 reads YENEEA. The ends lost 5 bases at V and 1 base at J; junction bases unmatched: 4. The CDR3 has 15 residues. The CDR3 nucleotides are TGTGCCAGCAGCCCGGGACAGGGTGGCACAGATACGCAGTATTTT. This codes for CASSPGQGGTDTQYF.

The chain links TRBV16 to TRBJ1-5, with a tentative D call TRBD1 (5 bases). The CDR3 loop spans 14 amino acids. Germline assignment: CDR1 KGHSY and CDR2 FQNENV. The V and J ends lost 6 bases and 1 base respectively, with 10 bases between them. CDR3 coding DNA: TGTGCCAGCAGACCCGGGACGAGCAATCAGCCCCAGCATTTT. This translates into CASRPGTSNQPQHF.

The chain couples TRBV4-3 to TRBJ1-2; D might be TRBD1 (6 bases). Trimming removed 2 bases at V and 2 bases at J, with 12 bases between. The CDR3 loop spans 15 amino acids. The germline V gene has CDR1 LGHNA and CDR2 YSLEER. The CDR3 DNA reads TGCGCCAGCAGCCAAATAAGCACAGGGAACTATGGCTACACCTTC. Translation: CASSQISTGNYGYTF.

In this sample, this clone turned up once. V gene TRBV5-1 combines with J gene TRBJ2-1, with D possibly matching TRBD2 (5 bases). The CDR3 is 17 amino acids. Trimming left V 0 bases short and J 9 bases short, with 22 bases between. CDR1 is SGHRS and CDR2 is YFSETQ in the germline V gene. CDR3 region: CASSLGASDTGWFEQFF. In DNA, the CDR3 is TGCGCCAGCAGCTTGGGTGCAAGCGACACGGGGTGGTTTGAGCAGTTCTTC.

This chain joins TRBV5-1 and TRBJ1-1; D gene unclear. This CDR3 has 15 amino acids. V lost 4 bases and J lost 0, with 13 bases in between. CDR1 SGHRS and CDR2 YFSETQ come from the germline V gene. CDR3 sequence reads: CASSPMGGMNTEAFF. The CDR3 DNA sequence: TGCGCCAGCAGCCCAATGGGTGGGATGAACACTGAAGCTTTCTTT.

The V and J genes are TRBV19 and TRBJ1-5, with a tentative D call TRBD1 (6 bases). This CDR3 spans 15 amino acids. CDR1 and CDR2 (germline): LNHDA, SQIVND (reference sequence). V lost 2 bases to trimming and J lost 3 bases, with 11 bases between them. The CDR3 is CASSIMAGVNQPQHF. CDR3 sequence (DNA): TGTGCCAGTAGTATAATGGCAGGGGTCAATCAGCCCCAGCATTTT.

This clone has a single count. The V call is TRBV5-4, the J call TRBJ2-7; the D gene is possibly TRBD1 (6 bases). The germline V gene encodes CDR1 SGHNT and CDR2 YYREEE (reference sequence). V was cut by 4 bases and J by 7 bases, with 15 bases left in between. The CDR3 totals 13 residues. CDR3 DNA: TGTGCCAGCAGCCCCCCAGGGGCTCAGGAGCAGTACTTC. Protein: CASSPPGAQEQYF. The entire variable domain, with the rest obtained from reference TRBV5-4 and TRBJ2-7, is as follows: ETGVTQSPTHLIKTRGQQVTLRCSSQSGHNTVSWYQQALGQGPQFIFQYYREEENGRGNFPPRFSGLQFPNYSSELNVNALELDDSALYLCASSPPGAQEQYFGPGTRLTVT.

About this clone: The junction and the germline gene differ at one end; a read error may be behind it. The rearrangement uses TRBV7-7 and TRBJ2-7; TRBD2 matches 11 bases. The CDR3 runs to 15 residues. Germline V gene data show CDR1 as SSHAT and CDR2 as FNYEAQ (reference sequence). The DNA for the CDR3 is TGTGCTAGCAGTCTGGGACTAGCGGACTCCTACGAGCAGTACTTC. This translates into CASSLGLADSYEQYF.

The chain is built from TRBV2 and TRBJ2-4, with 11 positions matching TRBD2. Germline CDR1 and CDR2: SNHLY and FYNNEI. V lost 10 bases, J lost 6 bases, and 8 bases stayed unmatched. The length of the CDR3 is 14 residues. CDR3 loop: CATGLAGTLNIQYF. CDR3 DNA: TGTGCCACCGGACTAGCGGGCACCTTAAACATTCAGTACTTC.

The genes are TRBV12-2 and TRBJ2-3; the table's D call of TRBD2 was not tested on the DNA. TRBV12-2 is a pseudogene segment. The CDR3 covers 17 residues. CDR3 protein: CASRPGGERSSTDTQYF. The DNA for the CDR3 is TGTGCAAGTCGCCCCGGGGGAGAGCGGTCTAGCACAGATACGCAGTATTTT.

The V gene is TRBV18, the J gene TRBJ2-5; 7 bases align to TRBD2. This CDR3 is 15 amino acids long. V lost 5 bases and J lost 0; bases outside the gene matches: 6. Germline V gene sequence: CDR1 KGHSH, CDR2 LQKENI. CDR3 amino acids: CASSRERGHQETQYF. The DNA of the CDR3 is TGTGCCAGCTCAAGGGAGCGGGGTCACCAAGAGACCCAGTACTTC.

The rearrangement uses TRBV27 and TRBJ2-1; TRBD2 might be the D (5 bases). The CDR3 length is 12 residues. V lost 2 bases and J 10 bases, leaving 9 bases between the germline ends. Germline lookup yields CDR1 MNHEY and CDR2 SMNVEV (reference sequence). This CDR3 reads CASSLGSGEQFF. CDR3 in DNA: TGTGCCAGCAGTTTAGGGTCGGGAGAGCAGTTCTTC.